Listed below are T cell receptor beta chains from one sample, sequenced in a study of regulatory T cells in long-lasting Graves disease. TCRdb passed the multiplex PCR reads through MiXCR, listing each CDR3 protein once. The sample yields about half a million distinct CDR3 sequences, under 25% seen once. This specimen consisted of peripheral blood mononuclear cells (PBMCs), obtained when the disease was refractory, from a patient treated with antithyroid drugs. The source is a female donor with Graves disease. Each CDR3 is given with its conserved first and last residue. A D gene is named only where the DNA matches it firmly. Clone size is not always given. Where it is, it says once, few, many or a class for expanded clones.

>TRBV25-1|many|13|TRBD1|TRBJ2-7
TGTGCCAGCACCGGGACAGGGCGGTACGAGCAGTACTTC
CASTGTGRYEQYF
>TRBV28|few|14|TRBD2|TRBJ2-1
TGTGCCAGTACAACGGGACTCCCGGGGGGTGAGCAGTTCTTC
CASTTGLPGGEQFF
>TRBV11-2|many|15|NA|TRBJ1-2
TGTGCCAGCAGCCCCCTCTTGAAGGACAGTTATGGCTACACCTTC
CASSPLLKDSYGYTF
>TRBV28|many|15|NA|TRBJ1-2
TGTGCCAGCATCCCCCCTCAGGGCCGGGCTAGGGGCTACACCTTC
CASIPPQGRARGYTF
>TRBV6-5|NA|13|NA|TRBJ2-3
TGTGCCAGCAGTTACCGCCCAAGAGATACGCAGTATTTT
CASSYRPRDTQYF
>TRBV7-3|many|14|NA|TRBJ2-2
TGTGCCAGCAGCTTAACGACGTCATCCGGGGAGCTGTTTTTT
CASSLTTSSGELFF
>TRBV7-9|many|14|NA|TRBJ1-1
TGTGCCAGCAGCTTATCAGTTGATAGCACTGAAGCTTTCTTT
CASSLSVDSTEAFF
>TRBV6-1|NA|14|NA|TRBJ1-1
TGTGCCAGCAGGACGAGGGGGGTGAACACTGAAGCTTTCTTT
CASRTRGVNTEAFF
>TRBV29-1|NA|14|NA|TRBJ2-1
TGCAGCGTTGGATCTCCCGTCCCATACAATGAGCAGTTCTTC
CSVGSPVPYNEQFF
>TRBV20-1|NA|13|NA|TRBJ2-5
TGCAGTGCGCCTCTTCCAGGGGAAGAGACCCAGTACTTC
CSAPLPGEETQYF
>TRBV20-1|NA|13|NA|TRBJ2-7
TGCAGTGCGTTGAAACCGGGCCCCTACGAGCAGTACTTC
CSALKPGPYEQYF
>TRBV28|many|14|TRBD2|TRBJ2-7
TGTGCCAGCAGTTTGGTGGGACTAGTGTACGAGCAGTACTTC
CASSLVGLVYEQYF
>TRBV7-2|many|14|NA|TRBJ2-7
TGTGCCAGCAGCCAAATAAACGGAATCTACGAGCAGTACTTC
CASSQINGIYEQYF
>TRBV12-3/TRBV12-4|NA|12|TRBD2|TRBJ2-3
TGTGCCAGCAGTCGGGGGGCAGATACGCAGTATTTT
CASSRGADTQYF
>TRBV5-5|few|16|TRBD2|TRBJ2-5
TGTGCCAGCAGCCCACCTAGCGGATACTACCAAGAGACCCAGTACTTC
CASSPPSGYYQETQYF
>TRBV12-3/TRBV12-4|many|17|NA|TRBJ2-7
TGTGCCAGCAGCCCCCTCGTTTGGGGGAGGAGCTCCTACGAGCAGTACTTC
CASSPLVWGRSSYEQYF
>TRBV13|NA|17|NA|TRBJ2-7
TGTGCCAGCAGCTCTACCACAGGACGGGGGCAGGTTTACGAGCAGTACTTC
CASSSTTGRGQVYEQYF
>TRBV7-3|many|13|NA|TRBJ1-2
TGTGCCAGCAGCCCCGGGACACCTTATGGCTACACCTTC
CASSPGTPYGYTF
>TRBV20-1|many|14|TRBD2|TRBJ2-1
TGCAGTGCTAGAAGCTCTAGCGGGGGGGAGGAGCAGTTCTTC
CSARSSSGGEEQFF
>TRBV28|many|12|NA|TRBJ2-7
TGTGCCAGCAGGGACAGATACTACGAGCAGTACTTC
CASRDRYYEQYF